Listed here are 10 T cell receptor beta chains from one sample, sequenced in a study of blood T cell repertoires in COVID-19. The method was immunoSEQ multiplex PCR; TCRdb's version includes in-frame clones alone and lacks a portion of them. The sample holds approximately 300,000 clones, more than 85% seen once. Material for sequencing was PBMCs or T cells enriched from blood (not recorded which). Source of these receptors: a woman in her thirties who had recovered from COVID-19.

V usage is TRBV7-2 and J usage is TRBJ2-4; D is undetermined. This CDR3 region has 15 residues. CDR1 and CDR2 from the germline V gene are SGHTA and FQGNSA. Trimming shortened V by 5 bases and J by 0 bases, and 11 bases separated the two germline ends. Here the CDR3 DNA reads TGTGCCAGCAGCCAACTAAGTCAAGCCAAAAACATTCAGTACTTC. Its protein product is CASSQLSQAKNIQYF.

The chain carries TRBV4-3 and TRBJ1-6, with D possibly TRBD1 on 5 matching bases. V lost 3 bases and J lost 8, with 14 bases in between. The V gene's germline CDR1 is LGHNA and CDR2 YSLEER. This CDR3 is built from 15 residues. The DNA for the CDR3 is TGCGCCAGCAGCCAGAATTTGGGACTAGATTCACCCCTCCACTTT. Its translation is CASSQNLGLDSPLHF.

This chain links TRBV9 with TRBJ2-1; TRBD2 agrees at 9 bases. Trimming took 4 bases from V and 0 from J; bases not matched to a gene: 8. Germline CDR1 is SGDLS and CDR2 is YYNGEE. CDR3 length: 17 residues. This CDR3 reads CASSPRLAGNSYNEQFF. The CDR3 DNA is TGTGCCAGCAGCCCCCGGCTAGCGGGAAACTCCTACAATGAGCAGTTCTTC.

This rearrangement joins TRBV28 to TRBJ1-2; 7 nucleotides line up with TRBD1. The CDR3 totals 15 residues. The germline CDR1 and CDR2 sequences are MDHEN and SYDVKM. Trimming took 5 bases from V and 3 from J; bases not matched to a gene: 9. CDR3 bases: TGTGCCAGCAGTCCCCCAGGGGGGACACACTATGGCTACACCTTC. Its protein product is CASSPPGGTHYGYTF.

J is TRBJ1-2 and V is TRBV18, with 8 positions matching TRBD1. Germline V CDR1 and CDR2: KGHSH, LQKENI. V dropped 1 base and J dropped 4; count of bases not matched to a gene: 8. This CDR3 spans 16 amino acids. The CDR3 sequence is CASSPRATGDVYGYTF. Here the CDR3 DNA reads TGTGCCAGCTCACCACGAGCGACAGGGGACGTCTATGGCTACACCTTC.

The chain links TRBV2 to TRBJ1-5; 7 bases line up with TRBD1. Trimming took 4 bases from V and 4 from J; bases not matched to a gene: 4. The CDR3 length is 14 residues. Germline CDR1 SNHLY, CDR2 FYNNEI. The CDR3 DNA follows: TGTGCCAGCAGTGGGGACAGCGGGAATCAGCCCCAGCATTTT. Protein sequence: CASSGDSGNQPQHF.

The J gene is TRBJ1-1, the V gene TRBV28, with D perhaps matching TRBD1 (5 bases). Germline V gene lookup returns CDR1 MDHEN and CDR2 SYDVKM. The CDR3 sequence is 13 residues long. Trimming cost V 1 base and J 11 bases, with 14 bases left between them. The DNA of the CDR3 is TGTGCCAGCAGTTTATCTCAGGGTGGGGATGCTTTCTTT. Translated: CASSLSQGGDAFF.

This chain connects TRBV19 to TRBJ1-1; 8 bases align to TRBD1. This CDR3 comprises 14 residues. CDR1 is LNHDA, CDR2 SQIVND, per germline (reference sequence). V trimming: 2 bases; J trimming: 7 bases; junction bases outside the gene matches: 6. The CDR3 region has the DNA TGTGCCAGTAGTATACGGGCAGGGGGCGATGAAGCTTTCTTT. Translating it yields CASSIRAGGDEAFF.

The genes are TRBV19 and TRBJ1-6; TRBD1 is a possible D gene (5 bases). The CDR3 has 15 amino acids. The germline gives CDR1 LNHDA, CDR2 SQIVND (reference sequence). Trimming took off 4 bases at V and 9 bases at J, with 16 bases between the two ends. The CDR3 spells CASSTRTILGSPLHF. The CDR3 DNA reads TGTGCCAGTAGTACCAGGACAATCTTGGGTTCACCCCTCCACTTT.

Here the CDR3 DNA reads TGTGCCAGCAGCTTTTCCCCGACAAGTGCCGGGGAGCTGTTTTTT. This translates into CASSFSPTSAGELFF. The J gene is TRBJ2-2, the V gene TRBV13; D ambiguous. Per the germline V gene, CDR1 is PRHDT and CDR2 is FYEKMQ (reference sequence). The CDR3 covers 15 residues. V lost 3 bases, J lost 6 bases, and 14 bases lay in between.